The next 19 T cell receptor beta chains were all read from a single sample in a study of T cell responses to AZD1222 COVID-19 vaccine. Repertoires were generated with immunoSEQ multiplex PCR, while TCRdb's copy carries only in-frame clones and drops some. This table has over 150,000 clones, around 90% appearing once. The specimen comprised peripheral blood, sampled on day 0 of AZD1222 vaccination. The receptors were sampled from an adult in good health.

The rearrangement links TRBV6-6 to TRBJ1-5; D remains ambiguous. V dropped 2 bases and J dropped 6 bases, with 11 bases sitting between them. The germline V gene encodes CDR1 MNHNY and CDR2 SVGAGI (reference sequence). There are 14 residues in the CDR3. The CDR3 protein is CASSYDSWGQPQHF. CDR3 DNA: TGTGCCAGCAGTTACGATAGCTGGGGTCAGCCCCAGCATTTT.

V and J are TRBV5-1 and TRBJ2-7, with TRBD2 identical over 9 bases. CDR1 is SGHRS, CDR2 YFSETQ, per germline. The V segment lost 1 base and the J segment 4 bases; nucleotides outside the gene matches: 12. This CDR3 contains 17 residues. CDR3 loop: CASSLLAGGPPGYEQYF. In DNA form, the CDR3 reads TGCGCCAGCAGCTTGCTGGCGGGAGGGCCCCCGGGGTACGAGCAGTACTTC. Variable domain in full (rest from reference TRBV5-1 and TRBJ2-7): KAGVTQTPRYLIKTRGQQVTLSCSPISGHRSVSWYQQTPGQGLQFLFEYFSETQRNKGNFPGRFSGRQFSNSRSEMNVSTLELGDSALYLCASSLLAGGPPGYEQYFGPGTRLTVT.

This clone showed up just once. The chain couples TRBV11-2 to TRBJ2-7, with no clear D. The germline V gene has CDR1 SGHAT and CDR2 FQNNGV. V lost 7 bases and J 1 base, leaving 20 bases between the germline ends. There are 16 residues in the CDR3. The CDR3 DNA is TGTGCCAGCAAGCTTAATACAAGGGTCTCTTCCTACGAGCAGTACTTC. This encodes CASKLNTRVSSYEQYF.

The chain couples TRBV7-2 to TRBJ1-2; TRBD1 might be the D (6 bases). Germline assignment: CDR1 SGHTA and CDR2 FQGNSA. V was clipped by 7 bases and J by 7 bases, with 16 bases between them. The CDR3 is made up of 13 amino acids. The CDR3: CASTEAWGPGYTF. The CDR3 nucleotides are TGTGCCAGCACCGAAGCATGGGGGCCTGGCTACACCTTC.

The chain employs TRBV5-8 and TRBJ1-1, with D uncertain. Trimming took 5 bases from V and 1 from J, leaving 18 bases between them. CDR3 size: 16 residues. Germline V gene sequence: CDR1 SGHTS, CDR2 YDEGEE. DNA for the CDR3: TGTGCCAGCAGGTCCAGCGGGTATACAGCGAACACTGAAGCTTTCTTT. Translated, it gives CASRSSGYTANTEAFF. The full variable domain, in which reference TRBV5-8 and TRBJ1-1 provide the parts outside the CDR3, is EAGVTQSPTHLIKTRGQQATLRCSPISGHTSVYWYQQALGLGLQFLLWYDEGEERNRGNFPPRFSGRQFPNYSSELNVNALELEDSALYLCASRSSGYTANTEAFFGQGTRLTVV.

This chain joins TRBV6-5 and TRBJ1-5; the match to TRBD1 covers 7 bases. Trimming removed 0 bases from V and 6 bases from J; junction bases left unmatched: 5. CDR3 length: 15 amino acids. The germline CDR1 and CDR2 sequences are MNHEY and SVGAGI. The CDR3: CASSYSDREGQPQHF. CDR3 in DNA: TGTGCCAGCAGTTACTCCGACAGGGAAGGTCAGCCCCAGCATTTT.

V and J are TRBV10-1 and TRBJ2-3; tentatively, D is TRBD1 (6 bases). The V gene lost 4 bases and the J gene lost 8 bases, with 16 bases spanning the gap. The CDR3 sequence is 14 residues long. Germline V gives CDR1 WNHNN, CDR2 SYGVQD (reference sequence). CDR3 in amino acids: CASSGGPRGATQYF. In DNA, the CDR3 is TGCGCCAGCAGTGGGGGGCCTAGGGGAGCTACGCAGTATTTT.

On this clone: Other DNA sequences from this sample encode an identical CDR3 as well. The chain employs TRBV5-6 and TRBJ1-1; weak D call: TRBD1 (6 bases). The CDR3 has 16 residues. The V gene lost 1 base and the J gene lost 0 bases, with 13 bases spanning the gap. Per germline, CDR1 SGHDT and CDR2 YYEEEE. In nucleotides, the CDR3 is TGTGCCAGCAGCTTGCCCCGCACAGGGATGAACACTGAAGCTTTCTTT. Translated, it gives CASSLPRTGMNTEAFF. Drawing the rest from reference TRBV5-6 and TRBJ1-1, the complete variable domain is DAGVTQSPTHLIKTRGQQVTLRCSPKSGHDTVSWYQQALGQGPQFIFQYYEEEERQRGNFPDRFSGHQFPNYSSELNVNALLLGDSALYLCASSLPRTGMNTEAFFGQGTRLTVV.

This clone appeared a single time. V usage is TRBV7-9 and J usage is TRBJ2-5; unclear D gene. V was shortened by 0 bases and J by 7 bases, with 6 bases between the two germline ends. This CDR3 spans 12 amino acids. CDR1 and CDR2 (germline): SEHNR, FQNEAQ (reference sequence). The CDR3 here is CASSLAAGTQYF. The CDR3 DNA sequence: TGTGCCAGCAGCTTAGCAGCAGGGACCCAGTACTTC.

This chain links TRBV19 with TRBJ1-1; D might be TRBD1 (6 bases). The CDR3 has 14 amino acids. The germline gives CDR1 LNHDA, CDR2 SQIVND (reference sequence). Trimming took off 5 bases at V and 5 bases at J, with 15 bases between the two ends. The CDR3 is CASSWWAGQTEAFF. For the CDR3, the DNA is TGTGCCAGTAGTTGGTGGGCAGGACAGACTGAAGCTTTCTTT. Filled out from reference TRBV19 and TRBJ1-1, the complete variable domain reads DGGITQSPKYLFRKEGQNVTLSCEQNLNHDAMYWYRQDPGQGLRLIYYSQIVNDFQKGDIAEGYSVSREKKESFPLTVTSAQKNPTAFYLCASSWWAGQTEAFFGQGTRLTVV.

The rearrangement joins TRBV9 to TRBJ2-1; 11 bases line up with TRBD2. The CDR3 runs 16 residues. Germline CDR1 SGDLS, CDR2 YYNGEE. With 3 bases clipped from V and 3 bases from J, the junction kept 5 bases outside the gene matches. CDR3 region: CASSESGTSGYNEQFF. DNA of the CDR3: TGTGCCAGCAGCGAGTCCGGGACTAGCGGCTACAATGAGCAGTTCTTC. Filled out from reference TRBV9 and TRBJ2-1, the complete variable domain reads DSGVTQTPKHLITATGQRVTLRCSPRSGDLSVYWYQQSLDQGLQFLIQYYNGEERAKGNILERFSAQQFPDLHSELNLSSLELGDSALYFCASSESGTSGYNEQFFGPGTRLTVL.

In nucleotides, the CDR3 is TGTGCCAGCAGTTCCGGGACCCGAAGCAATCAGCCCCAGCATTTT. It yields the protein CASSSGTRSNQPQHF. This chain links TRBV6-5 with TRBJ1-5; TRBD1 is a possible D gene (5 bases). The germline CDR1 and CDR2 sequences are MNHEY and SVGAGI. V was shortened by 4 bases and J by 1 base, with 11 bases between the two germline ends. The length of the CDR3 is 15 residues.

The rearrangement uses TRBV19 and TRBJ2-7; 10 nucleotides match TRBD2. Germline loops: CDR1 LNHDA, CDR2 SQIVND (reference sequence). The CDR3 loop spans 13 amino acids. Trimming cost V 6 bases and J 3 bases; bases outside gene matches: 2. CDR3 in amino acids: CASSASGGYEQYF. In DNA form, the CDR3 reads TGTGCCAGTAGCGCTAGCGGGGGCTACGAGCAGTACTTC.

The CDR3 bases are TGTGCCAGCAGCCCAATGGGGTGGGAGACCCAGTACTTC. Protein sequence: CASSPMGWETQYF. The chain combines TRBV7-2 with TRBJ2-5, with D uncertain. V lost 5 bases, J lost 5 bases, and 12 bases lay in between. Germline loops: CDR1 SGHTA, CDR2 FQGNSA. The CDR3 is 13 residues long.

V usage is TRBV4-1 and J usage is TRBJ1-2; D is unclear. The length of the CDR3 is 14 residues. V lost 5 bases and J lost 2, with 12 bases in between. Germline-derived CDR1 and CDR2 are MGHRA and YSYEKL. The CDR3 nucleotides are TGCGCCAGCAGCAGGGCCGGAGAGAACTATGGCTACACCTTC. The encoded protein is CASSRAGENYGYTF.

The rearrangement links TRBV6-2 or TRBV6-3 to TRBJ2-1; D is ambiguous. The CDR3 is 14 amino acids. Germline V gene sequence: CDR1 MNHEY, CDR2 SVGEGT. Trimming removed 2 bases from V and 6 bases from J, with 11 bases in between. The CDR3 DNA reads TGTGCCAGCAGTTACCTAGGCCGACTCAATGAGCAGTTCTTC. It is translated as CASSYLGRLNEQFF.

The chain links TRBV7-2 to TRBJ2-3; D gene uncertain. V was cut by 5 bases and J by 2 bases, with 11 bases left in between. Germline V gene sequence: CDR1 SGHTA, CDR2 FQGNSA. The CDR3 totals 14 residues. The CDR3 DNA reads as TGTGCCAGCAGCCAGCGTACCCTCACAGATACGCAGTATTTT. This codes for CASSQRTLTDTQYF.

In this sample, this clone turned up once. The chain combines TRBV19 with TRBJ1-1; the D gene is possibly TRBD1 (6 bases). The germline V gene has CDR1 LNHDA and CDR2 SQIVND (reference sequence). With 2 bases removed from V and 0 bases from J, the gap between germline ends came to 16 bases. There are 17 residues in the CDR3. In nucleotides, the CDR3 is TGTGCCAGTAGTATATGGGGGGCCCTGAACATGAACACTGAAGCTTTCTTT. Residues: CASSIWGALNMNTEAFF. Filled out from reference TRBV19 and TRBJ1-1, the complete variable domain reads DGGITQSPKYLFRKEGQNVTLSCEQNLNHDAMYWYRQDPGQGLRLIYYSQIVNDFQKGDIAEGYSVSREKKESFPLTVTSAQKNPTAFYLCASSIWGALNMNTEAFFGQGTRLTVV.

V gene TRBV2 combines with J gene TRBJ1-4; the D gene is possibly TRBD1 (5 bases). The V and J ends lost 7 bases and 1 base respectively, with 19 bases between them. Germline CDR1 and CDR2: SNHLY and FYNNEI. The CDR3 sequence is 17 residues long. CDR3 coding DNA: TGTGCCAGCAACTTACGGCATCAGGGAGAAACTAATGAAAAACTGTTTTTT. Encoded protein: CASNLRHQGETNEKLFF.